The subject of this entry is one T cell receptor (beta chain). The antigen remains unidentified. V was shortened by 4 bases and J by 1 base, with 12 bases between the two germline ends. This CDR3 region has 14 residues. Looked up from germline, CDR1 is SQVTM and CDR2 is ANQGSEA. TCRdb re-called the 5' RACE reads through MiXCR, storing one row per CDR3 protein. There are about 92,000 distinct CDR3 sequences in the sample; roughly 12% occur only once, and more than 40% lies in the top ten. This sample is part of a study of spatial heterogeneity in lung cancer. Study as a whole: There were consistently more beta-chain sequences detected than alpha-chain sequences. General study results and limits: Compared with follow-up, resection was when ubiquitous expanded tumor TCRs appeared in blood more.

Sample time point: sample taken at primary tumor resection. The donor population consisted of more than 55 patients with untreated, early-stage non-small cell lung cancer. Tumor, nontumor lung or frozen PBMC supplied whole RNA that was sequenced unsorted. The material was PBMCs, obtained at surgery. This chain links TRBV29-1 with TRBJ2-3, with D unclear. This TCR was recovered from a male donor with early-stage non-small cell lung cancer. DNA for the CDR3: TGCAGCGTTGGAGGCGGCTTCGGCACAGATACGCAGTATTTT. Its protein product is CSVGGGFGTDTQYF.